This passage covers 22 T cell receptor beta chains from one sample sequenced in a study of blood T cell repertoires in COVID-19. Sequencing used immunoSEQ multiplex PCR; TCRdb keeps in-frame clones, though not all of them. Of approximately 190,000 clones listed, roughly four fifths were seen once; the top ten hold around 6.1%. Sequenced material: peripheral blood. These receptors were collected from a woman aged 35 to 49 with acute or convalescent COVID-19.

J is TRBJ2-3 and V is TRBV11-1, with D hard to call. The V end lost 3 bases, the J end lost 4 bases, and 8 bases lay between the germline ends. CDR3 length: 13 amino acids. Looked up from germline, CDR1 is SGHAT and CDR2 is FQDESV (reference sequence). This CDR3 is CASSFALPDTQYF. Here the CDR3 DNA reads TGTGCCAGCAGCTTTGCCCTACCAGATACGCAGTATTTT. The variable domain in full, completed from reference TRBV11-1 and TRBJ2-3, reads EAEVAQSPRYKITEKSQAVAFWCDPISGHATLYWYRQILGQGPELLVQFQDESVVDDSQLPKDRFSAERLKGVDSTLKIQPAELGDSAMYLCASSFALPDTQYFGPGTRLTVL.

CDR3 DNA sequence: TGTGCCAGCAGCGCTGGACAATATAATTCACCCCTCCACTTT. The encoded protein is CASSAGQYNSPLHF. This chain connects TRBV2 to TRBJ1-6; the D gene is possibly TRBD1 (5 bases). The CDR3 has 14 amino acids. V was pared by 6 bases and J by 4 bases, with 10 bases between. CDR1 is SNHLY and CDR2 is FYNNEI in the germline V gene.

V usage is TRBV4-1 and J usage is TRBJ1-6; D unresolved. This CDR3 is built from 15 residues. V lost 1 base and J 8 bases, leaving 12 bases between the germline ends. CDR1 and CDR2 from the germline V gene are MGHRA and YSYEKL. In DNA, the CDR3 is TGCGCCAGCAGCCAAGTCCCCCACACCTATTCACCCCTCCACTTT. As protein: CASSQVPHTYSPLHF.

The chain uses TRBV2 and TRBJ2-6, with D maybe TRBD1 (5 bases). From germline, CDR1 is SNHLY and CDR2 FYNNEI. CDR3 length equals 15 residues. V was trimmed by 5 bases and J by 3 bases, leaving 11 bases between them. The CDR3 nucleotides are TGTGCCAGCAGTCGACAGTACGGTGGGGCCAACGTCCTGACTTTC. This gives the protein CASSRQYGGANVLTF. Filled out from reference TRBV2 and TRBJ2-6, the complete variable domain reads EPEVTQTPSHQVTQMGQEVILRCVPISNHLYFYWYRQILGQKVEFLVSFYNNEISEKSEIFDDQFSVERPDGSNFTLKIRSTKLEDSAMYFCASSRQYGGANVLTFGAGSRLTVL.

CDR3 region: CASSEPGFNQPQHF. In DNA form, the CDR3 reads TGTGCCAGCAGTGAACCCGGGTTTAATCAGCCCCAGCATTTT. The V and J genes are TRBV6-1 and TRBJ1-5; no firm D call. V lost 2 bases and J 4 bases, leaving 9 bases between the germline ends. The CDR3 has 14 amino acids. Germline CDR1 MNHNS, CDR2 SASEGT.

The genes are TRBV7-9 and TRBJ2-7; 8 positions agree with TRBD2. The germline gives CDR1 SEHNR, CDR2 FQNEAQ (reference sequence). This CDR3 contains 15 residues. V was clipped by 2 bases and J by 0 bases; unmatched bases: 3. CDR3 coding DNA: TGTGCCAGCAGCTTACAGCGGGAGCTCTCCTACGAGCAGTACTTC. This encodes CASSLQRELSYEQYF.

The CDR3 spells CASTPQGHPYGYTF. As DNA, the CDR3 is TGTGCCAGCACACCACAAGGACATCCTTATGGCTACACCTTC. This chain connects TRBV28 to TRBJ1-2; a possible D gene is TRBD1 (5 bases). The ends were cut back, 7 bases at V and 5 bases at J, with 17 bases in the middle. Germline values: CDR1 MDHEN, CDR2 SYDVKM. The length of the CDR3 is 14 residues.

The chain carries TRBV29-1 and TRBJ1-2; 7 bases are a match to TRBD1. The CDR3 spans 13 residues. Germline CDR1 SQVTM, CDR2 ANQGSEA. With 5 bases clipped from V and 2 bases from J, the junction kept 5 bases outside the gene matches. CDR3 nucleotide sequence: TGCAGCGTTCCTGACAGGGCCAACTATGGCTACACCTTC. Residues: CSVPDRANYGYTF.

The chain employs TRBV6-5 and TRBJ1-1; possible D gene TRBD1, 6 bases. Trimming shortened V by 0 bases and J by 1 base, and 9 bases separated the two germline ends. In germline, CDR1 is MNHEY, CDR2 SVGAGI. The CDR3 is made up of 15 amino acids. CDR3 bases: TGTGCCAGCAGTTACTCGGACAGCTCGAACACTGAAGCTTTCTTT. Amino acids: CASSYSDSSNTEAFF.

The chain recombines TRBV3-1 (or the pseudogene TRBV3-2) with TRBJ2-2; TRBD2 matches 12 bases. Germline loops: CDR1 LGHDT, CDR2 YNNKEL (reference sequence). V shed 4 bases, J shed 7 bases, and the junction held 7 bases outside the gene matches. The length of the CDR3 is 16 residues. CDR3 region: CASSPRLAGEGGELFF. The DNA for the CDR3 is TGTGCCAGCAGCCCCCGACTAGCGGGGGAGGGCGGGGAGCTGTTTTTT.

J is TRBJ2-2 and V is TRBV2; possible D gene TRBD2, 6 bases. The germline V and J ends were trimmed by 11 bases and 2 bases, with 15 bases remaining between them. This CDR3 region has 14 residues. The germline CDR1 and CDR2 sequences are SNHLY and FYNNEI. The CDR3 sequence: CAGWDFPNTGELFF. The CDR3 region has the DNA TGTGCCGGATGGGACTTCCCTAACACCGGGGAGCTGTTTTTT.

The rearrangement joins TRBV4-1 to TRBJ1-6; the match to TRBD1 covers 9 bases. J was trimmed by 10 bases and V by 4 bases; bases with no gene match: 5. The length of the CDR3 is 14 residues. Germline V gives CDR1 MGHRA, CDR2 YSYEKL. The CDR3 loop reads CASSLRDRDSPLHF. The CDR3 nucleotides are TGCGCCAGCAGCCTCCGGGACAGGGACTCACCCCTCCACTTT.

This chain links TRBV14 with TRBJ1-2; possible D gene TRBD1, 5 bases. The germline V gene has CDR1 SGHDN and CDR2 FVKESK. The ends were cut back, 4 bases at V and 5 bases at J, with 11 bases in the middle. There are 13 residues in the CDR3. This CDR3 reads CASSPNAGYGYTF. DNA of the CDR3: TGTGCCAGCAGCCCCAATGCAGGGTATGGCTACACCTTC.

A word on this clone: Its ends do not fully match the called genes, so a read error is possible. The rearrangement uses TRBV28 and TRBJ2-1, with D possibly being TRBD2 (6 bases). Germline assignment: CDR1 MDHEN and CDR2 SYDVKM. The CDR3 consists of 16 residues. CDR3 region: CASTRARAGTYSEQFF. The CDR3 nucleotides are TGTGCCAGCACCCGAGCACGCGCGGGAACCTACAGTGAGCAGTTCTTC.

The chain combines TRBV29-1 with TRBJ1-1, with no clear D. The germline CDR1 and CDR2 sequences are SQVTM and ANQGSEA. Trimming cost V 1 base and J 4 bases, with 10 bases left between them. The CDR3 has 13 amino acids. CDR3 in DNA: TGCAGCGTTGAAGCGGGATCGGGCACTGAAGCTTTCTTT. This translates into CSVEAGSGTEAFF.

The chain links TRBV6-5 to TRBJ2-3, with 7 bases lining up with TRBD1. The length of the CDR3 is 15 residues. Germline V gene sequence: CDR1 MNHEY, CDR2 SVGAGI. V dropped 5 bases and J dropped 5; count of bases not matched to a gene: 10. CDR3 nucleotides: TGTGCCAGCAGTATACAGGGGATAGGGGTAGATACGCAGTATTTT. Translating gives CASSIQGIGVDTQYF.

This clone appeared a single time. The chain joins TRBV29-1 to TRBJ2-7; 9 bases match TRBD2. Germline V CDR1 and CDR2: SQVTM, ANQGSEA. The CDR3 runs 14 residues. V dropped 7 bases and J dropped 6; count of bases not matched to a gene: 13. The CDR3 region is CSALEVAGGIEQYF. CDR3 DNA sequence: TGCAGCGCCCTGGAGGTTGCGGGGGGGATCGAGCAGTACTTC.

The chain combines TRBV10-3 with TRBJ2-1; TRBD1 matches 8 bases. The CDR3 is 16 residues long. Trimming removed 3 bases from V and 8 bases from J; junction bases left unmatched: 12. Germline V gene data show CDR1 as ENHRY and CDR2 as SYGVKD. The chain's CDR3 is CAISDVRTGFLDEQFF. CDR3 nucleotide sequence: TGTGCCATCAGTGATGTTCGGACAGGGTTTCTTGATGAGCAGTTCTTC.

This clone was seen a few times. This chain links TRBV6-4 with TRBJ2-1, with D possibly matching TRBD2 (6 bases). Trimming shortened V by 6 bases and J by 7 bases, and 13 bases separated the two germline ends. The CDR3 length is 13 residues. Germline V gene lookup returns CDR1 MRHNA and CDR2 SNTAGT. CDR3: CASSPEEGNEQFF. CDR3 sequence (DNA): TGTGCCAGCAGCCCAGAGGAGGGTAATGAGCAGTTCTTC.

This clone has a single count. This chain links TRBV19 with TRBJ2-2; 9 nucleotides line up with TRBD1. Germline V gene lookup returns CDR1 LNHDA and CDR2 SQIVND (reference sequence). The J segment lost 3 bases and the V segment lost 5 bases, leaving 7 bases of the junction unmatched. The CDR3 spans 16 residues. CDR3 DNA: TGTGCCAGTAGTTTTTGGACAGGGGCGTACACCGGGGAGCTGTTTTTT. Residues: CASSFWTGAYTGELFF. Using reference TRBV19 and TRBJ2-2 for the parts outside the CDR3, the full variable domain is DGGITQSPKYLFRKEGQNVTLSCEQNLNHDAMYWYRQDPGQGLRLIYYSQIVNDFQKGDIAEGYSVSREKKESFPLTVTSAQKNPTAFYLCASSFWTGAYTGELFFGEGSRLTVL.

The gene calls are TRBV19 and TRBJ1-5, with 7 nucleotides matching TRBD1. Germline loops: CDR1 LNHDA, CDR2 SQIVND (reference sequence). The CDR3 runs 14 residues. The ends lost 3 bases at V and 6 bases at J; junction bases unmatched: 5. Here the CDR3 DNA reads TGTGCCAGTAGTATCGGGACAGCGGGTCAGCCCCAGCATTTT. It encodes CASSIGTAGQPQHF.

V is TRBV10-1 and J is TRBJ1-2, with D perhaps matching TRBD1 (6 bases). Trimming left V 0 bases short and J 3 bases short, with 11 bases between. Germline V gene sequence: CDR1 WNHNN, CDR2 SYGVQD (reference sequence). The CDR3 is 15 amino acids. CDR3 in amino acids: CASSESAGAYYGYTF. Written as DNA, the CDR3 is TGCGCCAGCAGTGAGTCTGCGGGGGCGTACTATGGCTACACCTTC.